The entry below gives a single T cell receptor (beta chain) sequence along with its context. Antigen specificity is unknown. This sample stems from a study of blood T cells in healthy people across ages. Study-wide context: About one barcoded beta molecule per two T cells was the capture yield of template switching. Study-wide points: Donors of long life had a larger count of naive CD4+ cells and greater diversity than aged donors. The study could not conclusively compare naive and antigen-experienced cells, given its unsorted PBMCs.

Each donor was a healthy Caucasian individual from Russia, aged roughly 6 to 90. PCR was performed a second time for about 7 to 12 cycles using a sample-barcoded 5' primer and a J-beta primer mix. TCRdb processed the 5' RACE reads anew with MiXCR; each CDR3 protein has one entry. The profile shows 1.5 million to 2 million distinct CDR3 sequences, more than 35% of them singletons. This receptor was identified in a human donor in good health. Material: blood.

The CDR3 here is CASSVEAGYEQYF. For the CDR3, the DNA is TGTGCCAGCAGCGTAGAGGCCGGCTACGAGCAGTACTTC. The chain employs TRBV9 and TRBJ2-7; D is unresolved. Trimming pared 0 bases from V and 3 bases from J, leaving 7 bases between. CDR3 length equals 13 residues. Germline V gene lookup returns CDR1 SGDLS and CDR2 YYNGEE.